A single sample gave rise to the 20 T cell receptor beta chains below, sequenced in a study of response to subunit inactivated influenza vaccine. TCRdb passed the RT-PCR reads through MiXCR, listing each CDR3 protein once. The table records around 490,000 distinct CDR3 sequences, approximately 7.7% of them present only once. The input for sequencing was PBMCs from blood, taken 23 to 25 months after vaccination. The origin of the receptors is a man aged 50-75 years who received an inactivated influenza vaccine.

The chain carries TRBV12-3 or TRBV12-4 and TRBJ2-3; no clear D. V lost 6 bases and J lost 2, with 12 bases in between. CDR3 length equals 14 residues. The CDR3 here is CASRKGPATDTQYF. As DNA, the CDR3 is TGTGCCAGCAGAAAAGGACCTGCCACAGATACGCAGTATTTT.

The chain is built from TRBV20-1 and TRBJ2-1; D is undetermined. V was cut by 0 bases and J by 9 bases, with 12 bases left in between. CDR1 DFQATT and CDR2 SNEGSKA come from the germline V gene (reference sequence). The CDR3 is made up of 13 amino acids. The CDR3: CSARETYSGEQFF. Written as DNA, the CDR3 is TGCAGTGCTAGAGAAACCTACAGTGGTGAGCAGTTCTTC.

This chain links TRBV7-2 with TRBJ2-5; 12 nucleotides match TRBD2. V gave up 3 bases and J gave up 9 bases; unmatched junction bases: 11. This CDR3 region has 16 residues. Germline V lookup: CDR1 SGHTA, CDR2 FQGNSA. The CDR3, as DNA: TGTGCCAGCAGCTTGTTGGGGACTAGCGGGTTAGGGGCCCAGTACTTC. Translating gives CASSLLGTSGLGAQYF.

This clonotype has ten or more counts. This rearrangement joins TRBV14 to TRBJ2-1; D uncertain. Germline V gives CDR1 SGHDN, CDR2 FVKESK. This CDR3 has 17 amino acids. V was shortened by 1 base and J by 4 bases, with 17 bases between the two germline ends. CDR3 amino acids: CASSQGGAQRVYNEQFF. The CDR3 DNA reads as TGTGCCAGCAGCCAAGGAGGTGCACAGCGCGTTTACAATGAGCAGTTCTTC.

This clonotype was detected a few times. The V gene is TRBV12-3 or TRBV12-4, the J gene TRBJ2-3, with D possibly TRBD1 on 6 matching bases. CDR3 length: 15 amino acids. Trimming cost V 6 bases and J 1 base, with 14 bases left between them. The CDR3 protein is CASRSRGGRTDTQYF. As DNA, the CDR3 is TGTGCCAGCAGGTCCAGGGGCGGCCGCACAGATACGCAGTATTTT.

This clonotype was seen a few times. The CDR3 DNA sequence: TGTGCCAGCAGCTTGACCACGGGGGGAAACTATGGCTACACCTTC. Amino acids: CASSLTTGGNYGYTF. The chain recombines TRBV7-2 with TRBJ1-2; a possible D gene is TRBD1 (5 bases). The V and J ends lost 3 bases and 2 bases respectively, with 13 bases between them. Per the germline V gene, CDR1 is SGHTA and CDR2 is FQGNSA. The CDR3 sequence is 15 residues long.

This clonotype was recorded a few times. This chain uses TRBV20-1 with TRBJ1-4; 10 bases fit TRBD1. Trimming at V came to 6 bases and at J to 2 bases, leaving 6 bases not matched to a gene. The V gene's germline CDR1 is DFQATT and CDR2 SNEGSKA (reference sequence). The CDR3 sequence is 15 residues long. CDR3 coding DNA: TGCAGTGCCCCCCGACAGGGGGCGACTAATGAAAAACTGTTTTTT. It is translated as CSAPRQGATNEKLFF.

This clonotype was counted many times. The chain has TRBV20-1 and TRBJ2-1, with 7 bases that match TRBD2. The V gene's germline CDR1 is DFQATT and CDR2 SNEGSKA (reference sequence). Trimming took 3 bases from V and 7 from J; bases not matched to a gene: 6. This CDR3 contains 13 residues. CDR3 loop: CSASPNSGNEQFF. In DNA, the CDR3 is TGCAGTGCTAGCCCCAATAGCGGGAATGAGCAGTTCTTC.

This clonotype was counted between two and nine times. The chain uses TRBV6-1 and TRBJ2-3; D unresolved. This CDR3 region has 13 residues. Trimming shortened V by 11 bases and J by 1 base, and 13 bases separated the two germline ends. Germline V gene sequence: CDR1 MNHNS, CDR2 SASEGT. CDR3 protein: CALSQSRTDTQYF. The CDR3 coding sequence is TGTGCCTTGTCCCAAAGCCGCACAGATACGCAGTATTTT.

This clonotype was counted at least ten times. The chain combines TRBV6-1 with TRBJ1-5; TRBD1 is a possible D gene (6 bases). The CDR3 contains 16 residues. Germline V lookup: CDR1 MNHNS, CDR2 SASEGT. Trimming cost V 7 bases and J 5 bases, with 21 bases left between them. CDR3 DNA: TGTGCCAGCAAACCCCTAGGAGGGGGGCCCGATCAGCCCCAGCATTTT. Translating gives CASKPLGGGPDQPQHF.

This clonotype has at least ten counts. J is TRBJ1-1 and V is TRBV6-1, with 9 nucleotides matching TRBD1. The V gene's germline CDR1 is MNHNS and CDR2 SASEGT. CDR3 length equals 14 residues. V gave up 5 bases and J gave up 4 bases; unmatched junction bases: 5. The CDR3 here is CASSPGTGFTEAFF. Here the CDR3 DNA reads TGTGCCAGCAGTCCCGGGACAGGGTTCACTGAAGCTTTCTTT.

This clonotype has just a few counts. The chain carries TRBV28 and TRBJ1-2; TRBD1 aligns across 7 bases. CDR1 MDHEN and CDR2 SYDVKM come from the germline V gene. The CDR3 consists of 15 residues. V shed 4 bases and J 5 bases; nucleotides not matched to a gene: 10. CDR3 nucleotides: TGTGCCAGCAGTTCCGAGGGCAGGGGGAAGTATGGCTACACCTTC. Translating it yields CASSSEGRGKYGYTF.

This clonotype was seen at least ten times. The CDR3 DNA sequence: TGCGCCAGCAGCTTGCAAGGGGGCAATGAGCAGTTCTTC. This encodes CASSLQGGNEQFF. This chain uses TRBV5-1 with TRBJ2-1; D may be TRBD1 (6 bases). Looked up from germline, CDR1 is SGHRS and CDR2 is YFSETQ. This CDR3 has 13 residues. V lost 1 base and J lost 6, with 8 bases in between.

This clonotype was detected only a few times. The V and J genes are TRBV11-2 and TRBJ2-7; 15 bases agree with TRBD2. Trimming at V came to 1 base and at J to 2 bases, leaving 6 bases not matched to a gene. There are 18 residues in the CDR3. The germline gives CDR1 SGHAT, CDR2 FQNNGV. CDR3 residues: CASSLVSGLAGGTYEQYF. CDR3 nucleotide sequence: TGTGCCAGCAGCTTAGTCTCTGGACTAGCGGGGGGGACCTACGAGCAGTACTTC.

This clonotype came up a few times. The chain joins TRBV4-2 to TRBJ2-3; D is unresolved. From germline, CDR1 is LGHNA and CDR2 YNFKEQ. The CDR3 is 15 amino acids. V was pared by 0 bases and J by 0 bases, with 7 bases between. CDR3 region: CASSQEGWSTDTQYF. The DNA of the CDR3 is TGTGCCAGCAGCCAAGAGGGTTGGAGCACAGATACGCAGTATTTT.

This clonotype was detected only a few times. CDR3 sequence (DNA): TGTGCCAGCAACCTAGACAGCTACACAGATACGCAGTATTTT. It encodes CASNLDSYTDTQYF. The genes are TRBV28 and TRBJ2-3, with a possible D match to TRBD1 (5 bases). The CDR3 runs to 14 residues. Trimming took off 7 bases at V and 2 bases at J, with 13 bases between the two ends. Germline loops: CDR1 MDHEN, CDR2 SYDVKM.

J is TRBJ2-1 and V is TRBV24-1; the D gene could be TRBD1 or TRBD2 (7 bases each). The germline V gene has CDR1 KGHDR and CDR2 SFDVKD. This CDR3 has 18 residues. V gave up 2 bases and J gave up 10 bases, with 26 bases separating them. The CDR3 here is CATSDSLGGQGGISEQFF. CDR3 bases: TGTGCCACCAGTGATTCTTTAGGAGGGCAGGGGGGGATTTCCGAGCAGTTCTTC.

This chain's CDR3 is CASSLGAGTANTGELFF. DNA of the CDR3: TGTGCCAGCAGCTTAGGAGCCGGGACAGCGAACACCGGGGAGCTGTTTTTT. The rearrangement uses TRBV7-9 and TRBJ2-2; 7 bases align to TRBD1. Germline-derived CDR1 and CDR2 are SEHNR and FQNEAQ (reference sequence). The CDR3 loop spans 17 amino acids. The junction had 5 bases not matched to a gene; V was cut back by 1 base and J by 0 bases.

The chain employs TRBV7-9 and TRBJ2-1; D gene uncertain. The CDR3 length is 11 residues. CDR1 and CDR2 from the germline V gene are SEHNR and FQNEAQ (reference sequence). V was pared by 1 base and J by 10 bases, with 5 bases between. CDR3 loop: CASSLDTEQFF. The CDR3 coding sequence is TGTGCCAGCAGCTTAGACACAGAGCAGTTCTTC.

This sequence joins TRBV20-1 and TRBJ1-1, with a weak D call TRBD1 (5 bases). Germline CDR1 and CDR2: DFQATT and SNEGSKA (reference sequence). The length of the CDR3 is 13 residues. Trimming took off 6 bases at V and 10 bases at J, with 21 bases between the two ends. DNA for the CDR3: TGCAGTGCGAGCCAGGGTGTGGGCTGGGGAGCTTTCTTT. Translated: CSASQGVGWGAFF.